These T cell receptor beta chains were read from a single sample in a study of blood T cells in healthy people across ages. TCRdb re-called the 5' RACE reads through MiXCR, storing one row per CDR3 protein. The repertoire holds roughly 2 million distinct CDR3 sequences, with around half as singletons. Sequenced material: blood. The receptors were sampled from a woman aged 40 to 55 in good health. Both conserved end residues are trimmed from each CDR3. Each record gives: V gene, CDR3 protein.

V gene: TRBV20-1; CDR3 protein: SATAGGQVNEQF
V gene: TRBV21-1; CDR3 protein: ASLRGTSGTQIEADTQY
V gene: TRBV12-3/TRBV12-4; CDR3 protein: ASTQPYRGRTEAF
V gene: TRBV15; CDR3 protein: ATSRDIGSGSAYGYT
V gene: TRBV12-3/TRBV12-4; CDR3 protein: ASSRPGGGGSETQY
V gene: TRBV5-1; CDR3 protein: ASSLAKGGLDLETQY
V gene: TRBV4-3; CDR3 protein: ASSQRQGGEETQY
V gene: TRBV20-1; CDR3 protein: SARTVVGNQPQH
V gene: TRBV20-1; CDR3 protein: SARKASGPTGRNEQF
V gene: TRBV7-2; CDR3 protein: ASSLGGGLLYEQY
V gene: TRBV27; CDR3 protein: ASSLKLAGGNEQF
V gene: TRBV29-1; CDR3 protein: SVGHQQGTQY
V gene: TRBV12-3/TRBV12-4; CDR3 protein: ASSPSPGTGNEQY
V gene: TRBV20-1; CDR3 protein: SARRVGFATNEKLF
V gene: TRBV5-6; CDR3 protein: ASSEGLGDFYEQY
V gene: TRBV20-1; CDR3 protein: SASPGLAGQYQETQY
V gene: TRBV7-3; CDR3 protein: ASSLRQPLNTGELF
V gene: TRBV4-1; CDR3 protein: ASSSRDSAPYEQY
V gene: TRBV6-2/TRBV6-3; CDR3 protein: ASRNPPGSHEHY
V gene: TRBV15; CDR3 protein: ATSSDEASPQY
V gene: TRBV12-3/TRBV12-4; CDR3 protein: ASSPPGQGARKLF
V gene: TRBV27; CDR3 protein: ASSMGGVQETQY
V gene: TRBV25-1; CDR3 protein: ASSPQGSGELF
V gene: TRBV2; CDR3 protein: ASSRGPSGETQY
V gene: TRBV5-1; CDR3 protein: ASSFGDPNYGYT
V gene: TRBV10-3; CDR3 protein: AISDGAGAGANVLT
V gene: TRBV20-1; CDR3 protein: SATGTVDSTDTQY
V gene: TRBV29-1; CDR3 protein: SALADKDYAQY
V gene: TRBV6-5; CDR3 protein: ASSYSLDEQF
V gene: TRBV9; CDR3 protein: ASSVEAGGGVQETQY
V gene: TRBV9; CDR3 protein: ASSPVGRLEQF
V gene: TRBV12-3/TRBV12-4; CDR3 protein: ASIVGRGWPY
V gene: TRBV20-1; CDR3 protein: RSGPHNSPLH
V gene: TRBV5-1; CDR3 protein: ASLTGGESQPQH
V gene: TRBV12-3/TRBV12-4; CDR3 protein: ASRGQGNGLGYT
V gene: TRBV27; CDR3 protein: ASSYSPGGFTDTQY
V gene: TRBV9; CDR3 protein: ASSASSGTSGELF
V gene: TRBV6-1; CDR3 protein: ATIAGGRYGGQY
V gene: TRBV4-3; CDR3 protein: ASSQETGGGYT
V gene: TRBV7-2; CDR3 protein: ASSLVSRGGETQY
V gene: TRBV7-9; CDR3 protein: ASSLTAIPNTEAF
V gene: TRBV7-9; CDR3 protein: ASSFGGGASYNEQF